The 26 T cell receptor beta chains reported below all come from one sample, sequenced in a study of shared clonotypes between healthy human individuals. The protocol was immunoSEQ multiplex PCR, while the TCRdb copy is restricted to in-frame clones and leaves out a portion. The table has millions of clones, approximately 90% seen once. Input material: naive CD4+ T cells sorted from blood. Regarding subset: CD45RA+ positively selected. The receptors stem from a man younger than 35 in good health.

The rearrangement links TRBV2 to TRBJ1-6; 10 positions match TRBD1. The CDR3 length is 15 residues. Germline V gives CDR1 SNHLY, CDR2 FYNNEI. After removal of 9 bases from V and 10 bases from J, the junction contained 12 bases not matched to a gene. The CDR3 protein is CARSRQGASGSPLHF. DNA for the CDR3: TGTGCCAGATCAAGACAGGGGGCGAGCGGGTCACCCCTCCACTTT.

The chain has TRBV19 and TRBJ1-5; perhaps TRBD1 as D (5 bases). Germline assignment: CDR1 LNHDA and CDR2 SQIVND (reference sequence). The CDR3 is 16 residues long. The V end was cut by 8 bases, the J end by 1 base, with 18 bases between. The CDR3 DNA reads TGTGCCAGTTCGGGGGAGGGAGGTTCCAGCAATCAGCCCCAGCATTTT. Translating gives CASSGEGGSSNQPQHF.

The V call is TRBV5-5, the J call TRBJ2-7; D may correspond to TRBD1 or TRBD2 (7 bases each). Germline CDR1 SGHKS, CDR2 YYEKEE (reference sequence). V gave up 4 bases and J gave up 3 bases, with 17 bases separating them. This CDR3 region has 15 residues. The CDR3 protein is CASSRGDSPFYEQYF. DNA for the CDR3: TGTGCCAGCAGCCGGGGGGACAGCCCTTTCTACGAGCAGTACTTC.

Details on this clone: At one of its ends the junction is not consistent with the germline gene, which may arise from a read error. The chain is built from TRBV5-1 and TRBJ2-2; D is possibly TRBD1 (6 bases). The germline CDR1 and CDR2 sequences are SGHRS and YFSETQ. This CDR3 contains 15 residues. CDR3 amino acids: CASSQKTGNPGELFF. CDR3 in DNA: TGCGCCAGCAGCCAGAAAACAGGGAACCCCGGGGAGCTGTTTTTT.

The chain employs TRBV27 and TRBJ1-5; D remains unclear. CDR1 and CDR2 (germline): MNHEY, SMNVEV (reference sequence). The CDR3 runs 15 residues. V lost 5 bases, J lost 0 bases, and 11 bases lay in between. The chain's CDR3 is CASSPRKSSNQPQHF. CDR3 DNA: TGTGCCAGCAGTCCTCGTAAAAGTAGCAATCAGCCCCAGCATTTT.

This clone came up a few times. This sequence joins TRBV6-1 and TRBJ1-5, with TRBD1 identical over 7 bases. This CDR3 has 13 residues. Germline V gene sequence: CDR1 MNHNS, CDR2 SASEGT. V lost 7 bases and J lost 3; bases outside the gene matches: 3. The CDR3 coding sequence is TGTGCCAGCATAAGGGGGCTCAATCAGCCCCAGCATTTT. Protein product: CASIRGLNQPQHF.

The J gene is TRBJ2-1, the V gene TRBV2; 9 positions agree with TRBD1. Germline lookup yields CDR1 SNHLY and CDR2 FYNNEI. The CDR3 sequence is 14 residues long. V lost 6 bases, J lost 6 bases, and 6 bases stayed unmatched. CDR3 DNA sequence: TGTGCCAGCAGGCTACAGGGGGCGATCAATGAGCAGTTCTTC. It specifies CASRLQGAINEQFF.

The chain is built from TRBV30 and TRBJ2-5; tentatively, D is TRBD1 or TRBD2 (5 bases each). The V gene lost 0 bases and the J gene lost 0 bases, with 14 bases spanning the gap. The CDR3 covers 16 residues. Germline V gives CDR1 GTSNPN, CDR2 SVGIG (reference sequence). The CDR3 loop reads CAWSVSGDPYQETQYF. For the CDR3, the DNA is TGTGCCTGGAGTGTCAGTGGGGACCCCTACCAAGAGACCCAGTACTTC.

CDR3 DNA: TGTGCCAGCAGCTTGACAGGCCCGGGGGACTACACCTTC. Protein sequence: CASSLTGPGDYTF. The V call is TRBV25-1, the J call TRBJ1-2; possible D gene TRBD1, 6 bases. Trimming removed 6 bases at V and 10 bases at J, with 18 bases between. The CDR3 loop spans 13 amino acids. Germline V gene data show CDR1 as MGHDK and CDR2 as SYGVNS.

This chain joins TRBV7-2 and TRBJ2-3; 14 bases are a match to TRBD2. This CDR3 contains 17 residues. Trimming at V came to 3 bases and at J to 0 bases, leaving 2 bases not matched to a gene. Per germline, CDR1 SGHTA and CDR2 FQGNSA. The CDR3 DNA reads TGTGCCAGCAGCTTGGGACTAGCGGGAGCAAGCACAGATACGCAGTATTTT. As protein: CASSLGLAGASTDTQYF. Filled out from reference TRBV7-2 and TRBJ2-3, the complete variable domain reads GAGVSQSPSNKVTEKGKDVELRCDPISGHTALYWYRQSLGQGLEFLIYFQGNSAPDKSGLPSDRFSAERTGGSVSTLTIQRTQQEDSAVYLCASSLGLAGASTDTQYFGPGTRLTVL.

The V gene is TRBV10-1, the J gene TRBJ1-2; D is undetermined. The CDR3 is 13 amino acids. The germline V gene has CDR1 WNHNN and CDR2 SYGVQD (reference sequence). The germline V and J ends were trimmed by 2 bases and 7 bases, with 11 bases remaining between them. CDR3 sequence: CASSEGRIGGYTF. For the CDR3, the DNA is TGCGCCAGCAGTGAGGGCCGCATTGGTGGCTACACCTTC.

The chain is built from TRBV5-4 and TRBJ2-7; 7 bases are a match to TRBD1. V trimming: 0 bases; J trimming: 2 bases; junction bases outside the gene matches: 8. The CDR3 totals 16 residues. The germline V gene encodes CDR1 SGHNT and CDR2 YYREEE (reference sequence). In DNA form, the CDR3 reads TGTGCCAGCAGCTTGGGGGACAGAGTCCTCGCCTACGAGCAGTACTTC. This codes for CASSLGDRVLAYEQYF.

The chain recombines TRBV30 with TRBJ1-5; D not resolved. This CDR3 spans 15 amino acids. V gave up 0 bases and J gave up 3 bases, with 12 bases separating them. From germline, CDR1 is GTSNPN and CDR2 SVGIG (reference sequence). CDR3 amino acids: CAWSVDLYHNQPQHF. Written as DNA, the CDR3 is TGTGCCTGGAGTGTAGACCTTTACCACAATCAGCCCCAGCATTTT. Supplemented by reference TRBV30 and TRBJ1-5, the full variable domain reads SQTIHQWPATLVQPVGSPLSLECTVEGTSNPNLYWYRQAAGRGLQLLFYSVGIGQISSEVPQNLSASRPQDRQFILSSKKLLLSDSGFYLCAWSVDLYHNQPQHFGDGTRLSIL.

The chain uses TRBV11-3 and TRBJ2-7, with 9 bases matching TRBD1. Germline V gene lookup returns CDR1 SGHNT and CDR2 YENEEA. The trim removed 10 bases at V and 5 bases at J, leaving 15 bases unmatched. This CDR3 contains 15 residues. The CDR3 spells CATPPRDRAAHEQYF. The DNA for the CDR3 is TGTGCCACCCCCCCCCGGGACAGGGCTGCCCACGAGCAGTACTTC.

The V gene is TRBV5-1, the J gene TRBJ2-5; maybe TRBD2 (6 bases). This CDR3 is 15 amino acids long. Trimming shortened V by 5 bases and J by 1 base, and 15 bases separated the two germline ends. Germline lookup yields CDR1 SGHRS and CDR2 YFSETQ. The CDR3: CASSNAGLPQETQYF. Here the CDR3 DNA reads TGCGCCAGCAGTAATGCCGGACTACCCCAAGAGACCCAGTACTTC.

The genes are TRBV5-1 and TRBJ2-3; the D is unclear. The CDR3 has 13 amino acids. The ends were cut back, 0 bases at V and 8 bases at J, with 10 bases in the middle. Germline V lookup: CDR1 SGHRS, CDR2 YFSETQ. CDR3 bases: TGCGCCAGCAGCTTGGAGGGAATCAGTACGCAGTATTTT. Protein product: CASSLEGISTQYF.

The chain uses TRBV28 and TRBJ1-2; D not certain. V lost 2 bases to trimming and J lost 3 bases, with 7 bases between them. Germline values: CDR1 MDHEN, CDR2 SYDVKM. The CDR3 has 13 residues. CDR3 sequence: CASSLETDYGYTF. In DNA form, the CDR3 reads TGTGCCAGCAGTTTAGAAACAGACTATGGCTACACCTTC.

The V and J genes are TRBV6-1 and TRBJ1-5; the match to TRBD1 covers 7 bases. The V gene end was trimmed by 7 bases and the J gene end by 0 bases; junction bases not matched to a gene: 3. The CDR3 runs 14 residues. Germline V gene lookup returns CDR1 MNHNS and CDR2 SASEGT. CDR3 in DNA: TGTGCCAGCACCACAGGGGATAGCAATCAGCCCCAGCATTTT. It specifies CASTTGDSNQPQHF.

This rearrangement joins TRBV7-6 to TRBJ2-5; D may be TRBD1 (6 bases). Germline V gene lookup returns CDR1 SGHVS and CDR2 FNYEAQ. This CDR3 is 15 amino acids long. V was trimmed by 0 bases and J by 2 bases, leaving 10 bases between them. CDR3 amino acids: CASSLATGTQETQYF. The CDR3 DNA reads as TGTGCCAGCAGCTTAGCTACGGGGACACAAGAGACCCAGTACTTC.

The rearrangement links TRBV9 to TRBJ2-1, with TRBD2 matching over 7 bases. This CDR3 has 15 residues. V dropped 0 bases and J dropped 7; count of bases not matched to a gene: 7. Germline V gives CDR1 SGDLS, CDR2 YYNGEE. CDR3 DNA: TGTGCCAGCAGCGTAGATGCGGGAGTTTGGAATGAGCAGTTCTTC. This translates into CASSVDAGVWNEQFF. Full variable domain (rest looked up from reference TRBV9 and TRBJ2-1): DSGVTQTPKHLITATGQRVTLRCSPRSGDLSVYWYQQSLDQGLQFLIQYYNGEERAKGNILERFSAQQFPDLHSELNLSSLELGDSALYFCASSVDAGVWNEQFFGPGTRLTVL.

The chain couples TRBV7-7 to TRBJ2-7, with D hard to call. Germline V CDR1 and CDR2: SSHAT, FNYEAQ (reference sequence). The CDR3 spans 12 residues. CDR3 nucleotide sequence: TGTGCTATAGTCTGGCAAGGTGACGAGCAGTACTTC. It specifies CAIVWQGDEQYF.

V usage is TRBV5-1 and J usage is TRBJ2-3; tentative D call: TRBD1 (5 bases). Germline assignment: CDR1 SGHRS and CDR2 YFSETQ. This CDR3 contains 15 residues. The V end was cut by 2 bases, the J end by 0 bases, with 10 bases between. The CDR3 DNA sequence: TGCGCCAGCAGCTTCCAGGACACTAGCACAGATACGCAGTATTTT. Its translation is CASSFQDTSTDTQYF.

This chain uses TRBV10-2 with TRBJ1-5; a possible D gene is TRBD1 (5 bases). The CDR3 is made up of 13 amino acids. V was cut by 0 bases and J by 16 bases, with 16 bases left in between. From germline, CDR1 is WSHSY and CDR2 SAAADI. CDR3 sequence: CASSESKGGGRHF. The CDR3 nucleotides read TGCGCCAGCAGTGAGTCTAAAGGCGGGGGTAGACATTTT.

The chain has TRBV5-1 and TRBJ2-7; tentatively, D is TRBD1 (7 bases). V gave up 4 bases and J gave up 6 bases, with 17 bases separating them. This CDR3 has 14 amino acids. In germline, CDR1 is SGHRS, CDR2 YFSETQ. The DNA for the CDR3 is TGCGCCAGCAGCGACAGACAGGGAGGAGGCGAGCAGTACTTC. Translating it yields CASSDRQGGGEQYF.

The chain is built from TRBV19 and TRBJ2-7; 7 bases line up with TRBD2. Germline loops: CDR1 LNHDA, CDR2 SQIVND (reference sequence). V was pared by 6 bases and J by 0 bases, with 5 bases of the junction left unmatched. This CDR3 has 14 residues. CDR3 sequence: CASSQLALSYEQYF. In DNA form, the CDR3 reads TGTGCCAGTAGCCAACTAGCGCTCTCCTACGAGCAGTACTTC.

This chain uses TRBV5-4 with TRBJ2-1; TRBD1 aligns across 11 bases. CDR1 and CDR2 from the germline V gene are SGHNT and YYREEE (reference sequence). With 4 bases clipped from V and 9 bases from J, the junction kept 6 bases outside the gene matches. The CDR3 has 14 residues. The CDR3 bases are TGTGCCAGCAGCGCGGACAGGGGGCAGGGTGAGCAGTTCTTC. Amino acids: CASSADRGQGEQFF.